This T cell receptor beta chain stems from a study of blood T cell repertoires in COVID-19. Across the whole study: PBMCs, B-cell-depleted T cells, or T cells were the source of the cDNA or gDNA that made up the material.

This clone was picked up a small number of times. Clones were read by immunoSEQ multiplex PCR, and TCRdb kept only the in-frame ones, dropping some. The table has tens of thousands of clones, about 86% seen once. Looked up from germline, CDR1 is LNHDA and CDR2 is SQIVND (reference sequence). The germline V and J ends were trimmed by 6 bases and 3 bases, with 23 bases remaining between them. The CDR3 covers 17 residues. This TCR came from a woman over 75 in a cohort sampled during active or convalescent COVID-19. The sequencing input was peripheral blood. This chain uses TRBV19 with TRBJ1-2, with D perhaps matching TRBD1 (5 bases). CDR3 amino acids: CASSFAGLPGKDYGYTF. As DNA, the CDR3 is TGTGCCAGTAGCTTCGCGGGACTCCCGGGGAAAGACTATGGCTACACCTTC. Based on the CDR3 plus reference TRBV19 and TRBJ1-2, the full variable domain is DGGITQSPKYLFRKEGQNVTLSCEQNLNHDAMYWYRQDPGQGLRLIYYSQIVNDFQKGDIAEGYSVSREKKESFPLTVTSAQKNPTAFYLCASSFAGLPGKDYGYTFGSGTRLTVV.